These 30 T cell receptor beta chains originate from one sample sequenced in a study of blood T cell repertoires in COVID-19. The protocol was immunoSEQ multiplex PCR, while the TCRdb copy is restricted to in-frame clones and leaves out a portion. The table lists about 200,000 clones, around 85% of them singletons. The sequenced sample consisted of peripheral blood. These receptors were taken from a human donor in a cohort sampled during active COVID-19.

The chain recombines TRBV27 with TRBJ2-2; 10 bases are a match to TRBD2. The germline CDR1 and CDR2 sequences are MNHEY and SMNVEV (reference sequence). This CDR3 has 17 residues. V trimming: 6 bases; J trimming: 1 base; junction bases outside the gene matches: 8. CDR3: CASSYGLAEQNTGELFF. In DNA, the CDR3 is TGTGCCAGCAGCTACGGACTAGCGGAGCAGAACACCGGGGAGCTGTTTTTT.

This clone came up a few times. V and J are TRBV19 and TRBJ1-2; 12 nucleotides line up with TRBD1. This CDR3 comprises 16 residues. CDR1 and CDR2 (germline): LNHDA, SQIVND (reference sequence). V shed 7 bases, J shed 3 bases, and the junction held 9 bases outside the gene matches. Here the CDR3 DNA reads TGTGCCAGTATTGGGACAGGGGGCGTAGTGGACTATGGCTACACCTTC. The encoded protein is CASIGTGGVVDYGYTF.

This clone has just a few counts. The rearrangement joins TRBV5-1 to TRBJ2-7; 10 bases are a match to TRBD1. J lost 1 base, V lost 1 base, and 5 bases had no gene match. Germline CDR1 and CDR2: SGHRS and YFSETQ. The CDR3 sequence is 16 residues long. CDR3 residues: CASSLRQGAPSYEQYF. In DNA, the CDR3 is TGCGCCAGCAGCTTGCGACAGGGGGCGCCTTCCTACGAGCAGTACTTC.

This clone was recorded only once. The V gene is TRBV7-2, the J gene TRBJ2-7, with D possibly being TRBD1 (5 bases). Trimming took off 5 bases at V and 4 bases at J, with 21 bases between the two ends. The CDR3 is made up of 16 amino acids. The germline V gene encodes CDR1 SGHTA and CDR2 FQGNSA. The CDR3 nucleotides are TGTGCCAGCAGCCCCACCCAGGGCAGCAGATATTACGAGCAGTACTTC. Translation gives CASSPTQGSRYYEQYF.

The rearrangement joins TRBV29-1 to TRBJ1-2; a weak D match, TRBD1 (5 bases). The CDR3 contains 14 residues. The germline V gene has CDR1 SQVTM and CDR2 ANQGSEA. The germline V and J ends were trimmed by 7 bases and 4 bases, with 19 bases remaining between them. CDR3 protein: CSGGRAPLLYGYTF. In nucleotides, the CDR3 is TGCAGCGGGGGGAGGGCTCCTTTACTCTATGGCTACACCTTC.

The rearrangement links TRBV5-4 to TRBJ2-7; 7 nucleotides align to TRBD1. Germline V gene data show CDR1 as SGHNT and CDR2 as YYREEE (reference sequence). The ends lost 1 base at V and 2 bases at J; junction bases unmatched: 3. The CDR3 extends over 14 amino acids. The CDR3 coding sequence is TGTGCCAGCAGCTTGCCCGGGACAGCCTACGAGCAGTACTTC. It is translated as CASSLPGTAYEQYF.

The rearrangement uses TRBV27 and TRBJ2-5, with 10 bases fitting TRBD2. The junction had 14 bases not matched to a gene; V was cut back by 11 bases and J by 5 bases. Germline CDR1 is MNHEY and CDR2 is SMNVEV (reference sequence). There are 15 residues in the CDR3. CDR3 amino acids: CAPYTVAGGGETQYF. The CDR3, as DNA: TGTGCCCCCTATACGGTAGCGGGAGGTGGGGAGACCCAGTACTTC.

The J gene is TRBJ2-3, the V gene TRBV28; the D gene is possibly TRBD1 (5 bases). V was pared by 2 bases and J by 2 bases, with 8 bases between. This CDR3 region has 14 residues. Germline CDR1 is MDHEN and CDR2 is SYDVKM. The CDR3, as DNA: TGTGCCAGCAGTTTACGACAGACCACAGATACGCAGTATTTT. This gives the protein CASSLRQTTDTQYF.

The chain joins TRBV9 to TRBJ2-3, with 11 bases lining up with TRBD1. V trimming: 0 bases; J trimming: 7 bases; junction bases outside the gene matches: 13. Germline CDR1 reads SGDLS; CDR2 reads YYNGEE. The CDR3 sequence is 18 residues long. This chain's CDR3 is CASSVDVDGQGAVNTQYF. The DNA of the CDR3 is TGTGCCAGCAGCGTAGATGTAGACGGACAGGGGGCAGTCAATACGCAGTATTTT.

The V and J genes are TRBV2 and TRBJ2-6, with D unresolved. Germline CDR1 is SNHLY and CDR2 is FYNNEI. The V gene lost 9 bases and the J gene lost 0 bases, with 9 bases spanning the gap. CDR3 length: 14 amino acids. CDR3 protein: CASLISSGANVLTF. In DNA, the CDR3 is TGTGCCAGTTTAATCTCCTCTGGGGCCAACGTCCTGACTTTC.

This chain connects TRBV19 to TRBJ2-1; 9 bases match TRBD2. The CDR3 length is 15 residues. V lost 4 bases, J lost 4 bases, and 5 bases stayed unmatched. The germline V gene has CDR1 LNHDA and CDR2 SQIVND (reference sequence). The CDR3 DNA reads as TGTGCCAGTAGTAGGGCCGCGGGAGGGTACAATGAGCAGTTCTTC. Translating it yields CASSRAAGGYNEQFF.

This clone was recorded a few times. The rearrangement joins TRBV5-1 to TRBJ2-7; D is uncertain. V was shortened by 4 bases and J by 2 bases, with 13 bases between the two germline ends. This CDR3 is 14 amino acids long. Per the germline V gene, CDR1 is SGHRS and CDR2 is YFSETQ. The CDR3 DNA reads as TGCGCCAGCAGCCCCAGCGTAGCCACCTACGAGCAGTACTTC. Translated, it gives CASSPSVATYEQYF.

This clone was observed a single time. The V call is TRBV28, the J call TRBJ1-1, with D unclear. This CDR3 comprises 14 residues. Germline V CDR1 and CDR2: MDHEN, SYDVKM. V was shortened by 1 base and J by 1 base, with 7 bases between the two germline ends. CDR3 sequence (DNA): TGTGCCAGCAGTTTATCACAGTCGAACACTGAAGCTTTCTTT. The encoded protein is CASSLSQSNTEAFF.

This chain links TRBV28 with TRBJ2-1; 8 bases agree with TRBD1. Germline V gives CDR1 MDHEN, CDR2 SYDVKM. The CDR3 consists of 15 residues. V lost 5 bases and J lost 5; bases outside the gene matches: 8. The CDR3 loop reads CASSTKQGVDNEQFF. The CDR3 coding sequence is TGTGCCAGCAGTACAAAACAGGGGGTTGACAATGAGCAGTTCTTC.

J is TRBJ2-5 and V is TRBV27, with a tentative D call TRBD2 (5 bases). This CDR3 is 13 amino acids long. Trimming stripped 3 bases from V and 5 bases from J, with 10 bases between. Germline V gives CDR1 MNHEY, CDR2 SMNVEV (reference sequence). The CDR3 sequence is CASSFTPGETQYF. The DNA for the CDR3 is TGTGCCAGCAGTTTCACGCCGGGGGAGACCCAGTACTTC.

CDR3 sequence (DNA): TGTGCCAGCAGTTCCGTAAGGAGCCTAGCGGGAGGCTTTAACAATGAGCAGTTCTTC. Its translation: CASSSVRSLAGGFNNEQFF. The V gene is TRBV28, the J gene TRBJ2-1, with 11 bases lining up with TRBD2. The length of the CDR3 is 19 residues. The germline V gene has CDR1 MDHEN and CDR2 SYDVKM. Trimming at V came to 4 bases and at J to 5 bases, leaving 16 bases not matched to a gene.

The CDR3 DNA sequence: TGTGCCAGTAGTATATGGGGGACAGGGACCTACGAGCAGTACTTC. Its translation is CASSIWGTGTYEQYF. The chain couples TRBV19 to TRBJ2-7; 9 nucleotides line up with TRBD1. The V and J ends lost 2 bases and 2 bases, in that order; junction bases with no gene match: 4. Germline CDR1 reads LNHDA; CDR2 reads SQIVND (reference sequence). The CDR3 consists of 15 residues.

The chain recombines TRBV28 with TRBJ2-7; TRBD1 is a possible D gene (5 bases). Trimming shortened V by 8 bases and J by 0 bases, and 11 bases separated the two germline ends. The CDR3 is 13 amino acids. Germline V CDR1 and CDR2: MDHEN, SYDVKM. CDR3 in DNA: TGTGCCAGCGGGGCAGGGCCCTCCTACGAGCAGTACTTC. Translation: CASGAGPSYEQYF.

The chain is built from TRBV29-1 and TRBJ2-1; perhaps TRBD2 as D (6 bases). This CDR3 comprises 13 residues. The germline V and J ends were trimmed by 4 bases and 0 bases, with 7 bases remaining between them. Germline V gives CDR1 SQVTM, CDR2 ANQGSEA. The chain's CDR3 is CSVARDSYNEQFF. As DNA, the CDR3 is TGCAGCGTTGCGCGGGACTCCTACAATGAGCAGTTCTTC.

The chain links TRBV24-1 to TRBJ2-2, with D maybe TRBD2 (6 bases). V lost 4 bases to trimming and J lost 4 bases, with 15 bases between them. The CDR3 length is 16 residues. The germline V gene encodes CDR1 KGHDR and CDR2 SFDVKD. CDR3 loop: CATSERSGHSTGELFF. Here the CDR3 DNA reads TGTGCCACCAGTGAGAGAAGCGGGCATAGCACCGGGGAGCTGTTTTTT.

This sequence joins TRBV29-1 and TRBJ1-4; 9 nucleotides match TRBD1. The germline CDR1 and CDR2 sequences are SQVTM and ANQGSEA. The CDR3 consists of 14 residues. The J segment lost 8 bases and the V segment lost 6 bases, leaving 10 bases of the junction unmatched. The CDR3 region is CSVTDRGRREKLFF. In DNA form, the CDR3 reads TGCAGCGTGACGGACAGGGGTAGACGGGAAAAACTGTTTTTT.

The V and J genes are TRBV5-1 and TRBJ1-5, with D possibly TRBD1 on 5 matching bases. This CDR3 contains 16 residues. Trimming stripped 0 bases from V and 1 base from J, with 11 bases between. Germline V CDR1 and CDR2: SGHRS, YFSETQ. The CDR3 region is CASSLGGGKSNQPQHF. CDR3 in DNA: TGCGCCAGCAGCTTGGGTGGGGGGAAGAGCAATCAGCCCCAGCATTTT.

The rearrangement links TRBV7-2 to TRBJ2-5, with 8 nucleotides matching TRBD2. In germline, CDR1 is SGHTA, CDR2 FQGNSA. V trimming: 2 bases; J trimming: 2 bases; junction bases outside the gene matches: 7. The CDR3 spans 16 residues. The chain's CDR3 is CASSLRSGGGQETQYF. In nucleotides, the CDR3 is TGTGCCAGCAGCTTAAGGTCGGGAGGGGGTCAAGAGACCCAGTACTTC. Full variable domain (missing parts from reference TRBV7-2 and TRBJ2-5): GAGVSQSPSNKVTEKGKDVELRCDPISGHTALYWYRQSLGQGLEFLIYFQGNSAPDKSGLPSDRFSAERTGGSVSTLTIQRTQQEDSAVYLCASSLRSGGGQETQYFGPGTRLLVL.

J is TRBJ2-6 and V is TRBV4-3; 7 bases are shared with TRBD1. Germline trimming cut 0 bases from V and 4 bases from J; bases unmatched to any gene: 3. The germline V gene encodes CDR1 LGHNA and CDR2 YSLEER. This CDR3 contains 16 residues. Here the CDR3 DNA reads TGCGCCAGCAGCCAAGAAAGGGGGCCCGGGGCCAACGTCCTGACTTTC. This codes for CASSQERGPGANVLTF.

The genes are TRBV5-1 and TRBJ2-7; 12 positions agree with TRBD2. The CDR3 length is 16 residues. V lost 4 bases, J lost 4 bases, and 9 bases stayed unmatched. Per the germline V gene, CDR1 is SGHRS and CDR2 is YFSETQ. CDR3 in DNA: TGCGCCAGCAGCCGAAGACTAGCGGGAGAGAAATACGAGCAGTACTTC. This translates into CASSRRLAGEKYEQYF.

The chain recombines TRBV6-6 with TRBJ1-5; D might be TRBD1 (6 bases). The length of the CDR3 is 16 residues. Looked up from germline, CDR1 is MNHNY and CDR2 is SVGAGI (reference sequence). The ends were cut back, 2 bases at V and 5 bases at J, with 16 bases in the middle. CDR3 loop: CASSYGGHLPDQPQHF. The CDR3 nucleotides are TGTGCCAGCAGTTACGGGGGACATTTGCCCGATCAGCCCCAGCATTTT.

J is TRBJ2-5 and V is TRBV7-2; TRBD2 aligns across 10 bases. CDR3 length: 17 amino acids. In germline, CDR1 is SGHTA, CDR2 FQGNSA. The V and J ends lost 3 bases and 4 bases, in that order; junction bases with no gene match: 11. The CDR3 region is CASSLGLALSFGETQYF. For the CDR3, the DNA is TGTGCCAGCAGCTTGGGACTAGCGTTAAGTTTCGGAGAGACCCAGTACTTC.

J is TRBJ2-7 and V is TRBV5-1; weak D call: TRBD2 (5 bases). The V gene lost 5 bases and the J gene lost 0 bases, with 9 bases spanning the gap. CDR1 is SGHRS and CDR2 is YFSETQ in the germline V gene. CDR3 length equals 13 residues. CDR3 residues: CASRPGNSYEQYF. In DNA form, the CDR3 reads TGCGCCAGCAGACCCGGGAACTCCTACGAGCAGTACTTC.

The J gene is TRBJ2-7, the V gene TRBV9; D is ambiguous. This CDR3 is 13 amino acids long. Trimming removed 0 bases from V and 4 bases from J, with 8 bases in between. From germline, CDR1 is SGDLS and CDR2 YYNGEE. CDR3 DNA sequence: TGTGCCAGCAGCGTAGCCCCAGCGTACGAGCAGTACTTC. As protein: CASSVAPAYEQYF.

This clone is a singleton in its sample. The CDR3 loop is CASSQDQGLYEQYF. The CDR3 DNA follows: TGTGCCAGCAGCCAAGATCAAGGACTGTACGAGCAGTACTTC. The chain recombines TRBV3-1 (or the pseudogene TRBV3-2) with TRBJ2-7; possibly TRBD2 for D (5 bases). V lost 0 bases to trimming and J lost 4 bases, with 10 bases between them. Looked up from germline, CDR1 is LGHDT and CDR2 is YNNKEL (reference sequence). This CDR3 region has 14 residues.